This T cell receptor beta chain was documented in a study of prognosis after radiotherapy for stage I lung cancer. Study outcomes and limitations: Tumor-specific status of the expanded TCR clones was not determined in the analysis.

There are many counts of this clonotype. As yet, its antigen is unknown. Template was genomic DNA; TCR beta CDR3 amplified in two multiplex PCR rounds. Individual primers that were specific to each TRBV and TRBJ gene served in first-round PCR. MiXCR, applied by TCRdb to the multiplex PCR reads, yields one record per CDR3 protein. The sample holds approximately 25,000 distinct CDR3 sequences, 40% to 55% seen once. This CDR3 comprises 15 residues. The V end lost 3 bases, the J end lost 1 base, and 13 bases lay between the germline ends. The germline CDR1 and CDR2 sequences are DFQATT and SNEGSKA (reference sequence).

V and J are TRBV20-1 and TRBJ1-5; D possibly corresponds to TRBD1 (6 bases). The sequence was collected from a donor older than 45 with non-small cell lung cancer. Specimen: PBMCs, collected before or after stereotactic body radiation therapy (not recorded which). The CDR3 region has the DNA TGCAGTGCTAGCTCCGGGGGCTTGAGCAATCAGCCCCAGCATTTT. Its translation: CSASSGGLSNQPQHF.